The clone carrying this T cell receptor (beta chain) was found many times. Its antigen is as yet unknown. Germline V gives CDR1 MDHEN, CDR2 SYDVKM. The ends lost 2 bases at V and 8 bases at J; junction bases unmatched: 8. This CDR3 comprises 14 residues. The entry originates in a study of read filtering for tumor transcriptome and immune sequencing. Study-wide background: Patients were 17 male and approximately 14 female, mean age 65.9 years, range about 40 to 85. General study points: Even smaller IR-seq throughput identified most shared clonotypes.

This library used about 360 ng RNA and molecular barcoded adaptors spanning alpha/delta and beta/gamma chains. TCRdb reprocessed the reads with MiXCR, giving one entry per CDR3 protein. The table includes about 39,000 distinct CDR3 sequences, around 15% detected once. The sample comprised a population of CD138-negative cells sorted from bone marrow. The chain is built from TRBV28 and TRBJ2-7, with 8 bases fitting TRBD1. This receptor was obtained from a donor aged 40 or over with multiple myeloma. The CDR3 sequence: CASSLQGARGQQYF. As DNA, the CDR3 is TGTGCCAGCAGTTTACAGGGGGCTAGGGGGCAGCAGTACTTC.